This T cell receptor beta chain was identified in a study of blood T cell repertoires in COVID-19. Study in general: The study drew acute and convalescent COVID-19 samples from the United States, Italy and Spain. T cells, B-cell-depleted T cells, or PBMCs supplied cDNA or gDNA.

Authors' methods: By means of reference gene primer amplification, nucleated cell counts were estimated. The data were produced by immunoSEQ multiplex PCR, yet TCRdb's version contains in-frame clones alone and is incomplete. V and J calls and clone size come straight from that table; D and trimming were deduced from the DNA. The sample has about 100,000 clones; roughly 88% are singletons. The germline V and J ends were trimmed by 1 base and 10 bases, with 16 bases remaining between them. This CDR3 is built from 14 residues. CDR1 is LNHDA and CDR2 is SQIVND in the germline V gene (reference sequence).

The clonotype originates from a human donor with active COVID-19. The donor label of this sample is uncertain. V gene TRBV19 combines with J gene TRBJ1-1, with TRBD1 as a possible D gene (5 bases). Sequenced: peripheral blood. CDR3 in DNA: TGTGCCAGTAGTATAGCGGCGGAGACAGCGGGAGCTTTCTTT. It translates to CASSIAAETAGAFF.